This T cell receptor beta chain was retrieved from a study of CD8+CD57+ T cells in acquired aplastic anemia. Across the study: Mean yield of DNA from sorted CD4+ and CD8+ cells was about 3.2 ug.

Researchers used genomic DNA as the template to profile TCR beta VDJ and CDR3. TCRdb recomputed calls from the reads with MiXCR, one row per CDR3 protein. The sample carries 150,000 to 200,000 distinct CDR3 sequences, over 60% recorded once. The CDR3 runs 15 residues. The germline V and J ends were trimmed by 0 bases and 3 bases, with 11 bases remaining between them. Germline CDR1 and CDR2: LNHDA and SQIVND (reference sequence). Findings and caveats of the study: Patients and controls had CD8+ Simpson's diversity values that were not significantly distinct. Patients and controls were found to share over 25 CD8+ CDR3 sequences.

This clonotype has ten or more counts. Its antigen is undetermined. The genes are TRBV19 and TRBJ1-1, with unresolved D. The origin of this receptor is a human donor with severe aplastic anemia or a healthy control (not recorded which). The sample taken for sequencing was sorted CD4+, CD8+, or CD8+CD57+ T cells (not recorded which) from PBMCs. The CDR3 here is CASSIDRSGYTEAFF. As DNA, the CDR3 is TGTGCCAGTAGTATAGATCGGAGCGGTTACACTGAAGCTTTCTTT.